The clone carrying this TCR beta chain showed up just a few times. This sample was taken from a study of response to subunit inactivated influenza vaccine. TCRdb re-analysed the RT-PCR reads in MiXCR, keeping a single row per CDR3 protein. The sample gives roughly 550,000 distinct CDR3 sequences, around 21% of which show up once; 2.5% to 3.5% is in the top ten. Germline V gives CDR1 SGHRS, CDR2 YFSETQ. CDR3 length: 15 residues. After removal of 3 bases from V and 9 bases from J, the junction contained 7 bases not matched to a gene. This same sample was also part of a study on T cells expressing NK-cell markers. That paper adds: In generating TCR beta cDNA, 5'RACE template switching with UMIs was used. These clonotypes also led the CD3+CD56-NKG2C+ fraction in a few donors.

The TCR originated in a man between 45 and 60 years old who received an inactivated influenza vaccine. Source: CD4+ T cells sorted from PBMCs, taken 12 days after vaccination. The chain recombines TRBV5-1 with TRBJ1-6; 9 bases match TRBD1. The CDR3 DNA reads TGCGCCAGCAGCTCCGCCGGGACAGGGAGTTCACCCCTCCACTTT. This gives the protein CASSSAGTGSSPLHF.